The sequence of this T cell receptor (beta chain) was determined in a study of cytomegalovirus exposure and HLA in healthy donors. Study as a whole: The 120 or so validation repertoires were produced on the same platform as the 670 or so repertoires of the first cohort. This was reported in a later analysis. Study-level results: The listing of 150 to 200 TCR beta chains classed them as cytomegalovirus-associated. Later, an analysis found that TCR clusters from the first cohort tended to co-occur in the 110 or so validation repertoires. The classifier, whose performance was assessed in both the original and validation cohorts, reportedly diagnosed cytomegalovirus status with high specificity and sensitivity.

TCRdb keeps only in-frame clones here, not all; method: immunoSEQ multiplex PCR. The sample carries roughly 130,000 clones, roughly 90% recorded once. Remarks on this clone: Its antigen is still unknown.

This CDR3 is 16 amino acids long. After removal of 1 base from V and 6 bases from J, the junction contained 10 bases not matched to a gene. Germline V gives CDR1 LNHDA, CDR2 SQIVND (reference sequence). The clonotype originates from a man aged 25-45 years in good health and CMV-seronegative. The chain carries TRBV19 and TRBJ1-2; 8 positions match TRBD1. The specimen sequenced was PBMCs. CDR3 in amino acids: CASSIAGTGASHGYTF. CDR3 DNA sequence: TGTGCCAGTAGTATAGCCGGGACAGGCGCCTCCCATGGCTACACCTTC.